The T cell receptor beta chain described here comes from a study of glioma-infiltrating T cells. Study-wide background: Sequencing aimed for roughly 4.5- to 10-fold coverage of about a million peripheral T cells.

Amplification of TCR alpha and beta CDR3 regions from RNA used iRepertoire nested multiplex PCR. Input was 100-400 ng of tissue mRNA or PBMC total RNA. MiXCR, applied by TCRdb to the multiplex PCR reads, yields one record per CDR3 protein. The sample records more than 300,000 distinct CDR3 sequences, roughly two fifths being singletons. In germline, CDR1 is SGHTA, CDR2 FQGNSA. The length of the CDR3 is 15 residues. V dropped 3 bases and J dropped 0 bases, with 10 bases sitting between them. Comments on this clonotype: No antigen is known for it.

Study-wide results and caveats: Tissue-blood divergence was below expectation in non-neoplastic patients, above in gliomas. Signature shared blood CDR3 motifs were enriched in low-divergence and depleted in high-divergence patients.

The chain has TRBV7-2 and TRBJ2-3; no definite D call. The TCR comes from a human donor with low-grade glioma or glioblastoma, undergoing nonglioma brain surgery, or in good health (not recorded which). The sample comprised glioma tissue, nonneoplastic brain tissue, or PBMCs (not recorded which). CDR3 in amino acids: CASSFQKSSTDTQYF. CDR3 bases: TGTGCCAGCAGCTTCCAGAAGTCTAGCACAGATACGCAGTATTTT.